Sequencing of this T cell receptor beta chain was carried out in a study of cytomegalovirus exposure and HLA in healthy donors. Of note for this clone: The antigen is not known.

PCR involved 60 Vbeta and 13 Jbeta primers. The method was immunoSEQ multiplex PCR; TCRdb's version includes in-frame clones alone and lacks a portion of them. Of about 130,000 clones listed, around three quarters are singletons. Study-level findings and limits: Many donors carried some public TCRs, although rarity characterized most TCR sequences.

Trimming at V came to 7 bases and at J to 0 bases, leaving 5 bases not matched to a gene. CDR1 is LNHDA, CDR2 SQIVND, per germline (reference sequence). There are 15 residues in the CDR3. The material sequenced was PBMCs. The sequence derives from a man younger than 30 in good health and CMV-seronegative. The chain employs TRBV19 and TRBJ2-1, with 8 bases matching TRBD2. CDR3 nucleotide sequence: TGTGCCAGTATTGTGAGCGGGGGCTCCTACAATGAGCAGTTCTTC. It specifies CASIVSGGSYNEQFF.